The rows below give T cell receptor beta chains drawn from one sample of a study of T cell changes during pregnancy in multiple sclerosis. The data were produced by immunoSEQ multiplex PCR, yet TCRdb's version contains in-frame clones alone and is incomplete. The sample lists approximately 34,000 clones; over 75% were seen once. Here the sequenced sample was CD8+ T cells from peripheral blood mononuclear cells, taken before pregnancy. The receptors were sampled from a female donor with multiple sclerosis, enrolled in a pregnancy study. The CDR3 runs from the conserved cysteine through the conserved F or W. A D gene is named only where the DNA matches it firmly. A clone size is listed for some rows: how often the clone was seen (once, few, many), or a class if it is expanded.

14	-	-	TRBV25-1	TRBJ2-2	CASSGLTGSGELFF	TGTGCCAGCAGTGGACTCACAGGGTCCGGGGAGCTGTTTTTT
14	-	-	TRBV7-9	TRBJ1-2	CASSLRKTVWGYTF	TGTGCCAGCAGCTTAAGGAAGACAGTCTGGGGCTACACCTTC
17	-	-	TRBV25-1	TRBJ2-2	CASSEYAGNANTGELFF	TGTGCCAGCAGTGAATATGCGGGAAACGCGAACACCGGGGAGCTGTTTTTT
14	TRBD1	-	TRBV19	TRBJ1-1	CASSSTGGNTEAFF	TGTGCCAGTAGTTCAACAGGGGGGAACACTGAAGCTTTCTTT
15	TRBD1	-	TRBV19	TRBJ2-7	CASSIGTGIIYEQYF	TGTGCCAGTAGTATTGGGACAGGGATAATCTACGAGCAGTACTTC
14	-	-	TRBV5-4	TRBJ1-2	CASSWTVSYYGYTF	TGTGCCAGCAGTTGGACAGTCTCTTACTATGGCTACACCTTC
12	-	once	TRBV19	TRBJ1-1	CATQGSYTEAFF	TGTGCCACACAGGGTTCCTACACTGAAGCTTTCTTT
17	TRBD2	-	TRBV4-1	TRBJ2-1	CASSQEGSGDSYNEQFF	TGCGCCAGCAGCCAAGAGGGGAGCGGGGACTCCTACAATGAGCAGTTCTTC
15	-	-	TRBV6-5	TRBJ2-3	CASSLSPLFTDTQYF	TGTGCCAGCAGTTTGAGCCCCCTGTTCACAGATACGCAGTATTTT
15	TRBD2	once	TRBV7-2	TRBJ2-7	CASSYTSGGTYEQYF	TGTGCCAGCAGCTATACTAGCGGGGGAACCTACGAGCAGTACTTC
15	-	-	TRBV7-2	TRBJ1-6	CASSQWAAYNSPLHF	TGTGCCAGCAGCCAATGGGCAGCATATAATTCACCCCTCCACTTT
14	-	-	TRBV9	TRBJ1-1	CASSVAGSNTEAFF	TGTGCCAGCAGCGTAGCAGGGTCGAACACTGAAGCTTTCTTT
15	-	-	TRBV19	TRBJ2-1	CASTVTEGAYNEQFF	TGTGCCAGTACCGTCACCGAAGGGGCCTACAATGAGCAGTTCTTC
14	TRBD1	-	TRBV19	TRBJ1-4	CASSPDRGHEKLFF	TGTGCCAGTAGCCCGGACAGGGGGCACGAAAAACTGTTTTTT
13	-	-	TRBV7-7	TRBJ2-3	CASSPPLGDTQYF	TGTGCCAGCAGCCCTCCCCTCGGGGATACGCAGTATTTT
14	-	-	TRBV29-1	TRBJ2-1	CSVAGTYGGNEQFF	TGCAGCGTTGCGGGGACTTATGGGGGGAATGAGCAGTTCTTC
12	-	many	TRBV6-6	TRBJ1-5	CASSYLNQPQHF	TGTGCCAGCAGTTACCTCAATCAGCCCCAGCATTTT
15	TRBD2	-	TRBV13	TRBJ2-7	CASSSGLAGVHEQYF	TGTGCCAGCAGCTCCGGACTAGCGGGGGTCCACGAGCAGTACTTC
17	-	-	TRBV7-2	TRBJ2-7	CASSLFFGASKAYEQYF	TGTGCCAGCAGCCTCTTCTTTGGGGCGAGCAAGGCCTACGAGCAGTACTTC
14	TRBD1	once	TRBV13	TRBJ1-2	CASSIQDRAHGYTF	TGTGCCAGCAGCATCCAAGACAGGGCCCATGGCTACACCTTC
12	-	few	TRBV2	TRBJ1-2	CASSGVNYGYTF	TGTGCCAGCAGTGGAGTCAACTATGGCTACACCTTC
18	-	-	TRBV7-9	TRBJ2-1	CASSLAFAREGVRDEQFF	TGTGCCAGCAGCTTAGCCTTCGCGCGGGAAGGGGTTCGGGATGAGCAGTTCTTC
16	TRBD2	-	TRBV7-6	TRBJ2-5	CASSNRAGGPKETQYF	TGTGCCAGCAGCAACCGAGCGGGAGGGCCGAAGGAGACCCAGTACTTC
17	TRBD2	-	TRBV19	TRBJ2-3	CASSIGGTSGFTDTQYF	TGTGCCAGTAGTATAGGGGGGACTAGCGGATTCACAGATACGCAGTATTTT
14	-	-	TRBV30	TRBJ1-1	CAWREDSMNTEAFF	TGTGCCTGGAGGGAGGACAGCATGAACACTGAAGCTTTCTTT
15	TRBD1	-	TRBV4-1	TRBJ2-5	CASSPEDRVQETQYF	TGCGCCAGCAGCCCTGAGGACAGGGTCCAAGAGACCCAGTACTTC
15	TRBD2	-	TRBV2	TRBJ2-1	CASSSGLAVYNEQFF	TGTGCCAGCAGTTCGGGACTAGCGGTTTACAATGAGCAGTTCTTC
15	TRBD1	-	TRBV5-5	TRBJ1-2	CASSLETGGIYGYTF	TGTGCCAGCAGCTTGGAGACAGGGGGCATTTATGGCTACACCTTC
13	-	-	TRBV6-5	TRBJ2-7	CASSYVGGTEQYF	TGTGCCAGCAGTTACGTTGGGGGGACCGAGCAGTACTTC
14	-	-	TRBV7-9	TRBJ1-1	CASSLALTTTEAFF	TGTGCCAGCAGCTTAGCGCTAACTACCACTGAAGCTTTCTTT
13	TRBD1	-	TRBV6-5	TRBJ1-6	CASYRGLNSPLHF	TGTGCCAGCTACAGGGGACTTAATTCACCCCTCCACTTT
15	-	-	TRBV5-3	TRBJ2-1	CARSVIGGSYNEQFF	TGTGCCAGAAGCGTAATAGGGGGCTCCTACAATGAGCAGTTCTTC